The next 21 T cell receptor beta chains were all read from a single sample in a study of human T cells and chemical hapten exposure. TCRdb ran MiXCR on the RACE reads and lists one entry per CDR3 protein. The data show some 350,000 distinct CDR3 sequences, about 7% seen once. Regarding time point: patch test 1, 2 weeks after DPC sensitization. Sample treatment: therapeutic diphenylcyclopropenone sensitization with weekly scalp DPC. The specimen was whole blood, collected in connection with sensitization to the hapten diphenylcyclopropenone (DPC). These receptor sequences come from a woman under 30 with alopecia areata. Some clones in this sample may be carry-over from other donors' samples.

The table lists this clonotype with a few counts. This chain joins TRBV6-6 and TRBJ1-1, with no clear D. The CDR3 has 14 residues. The V end lost 2 bases, the J end lost 5 bases, and 12 bases lay between the germline ends. Germline loops: CDR1 MNHNY, CDR2 SVGAGI (reference sequence). In DNA, the CDR3 is TGTGCCAGCAGTTACGTGGGCGAGAGGACTGAAGCTTTCTTT. This codes for CASSYVGERTEAFF.

The table lists this clonotype with many counts. The rearrangement links TRBV5-1 to TRBJ1-1, with TRBD1 matching 7 bases. Germline CDR1 reads SGHRS; CDR2 reads YFSETQ. Unmatched junction bases numbered 6, after V lost 2 bases and J lost 2 bases. The CDR3 totals 15 residues. CDR3 nucleotide sequence: TGCGCCAGCAGCTTAACCGGGACAGCTAACACTGAAGCTTTCTTT. It yields the protein CASSLTGTANTEAFF. The variable domain in full, completed from reference TRBV5-1 and TRBJ1-1, reads KAGVTQTPRYLIKTRGQQVTLSCSPISGHRSVSWYQQTPGQGLQFLFEYFSETQRNKGNFPGRFSGRQFSNSRSEMNVSTLELGDSALYLCASSLTGTANTEAFFGQGTRLTVV.

This clonotype was seen repeatedly, ten times or more. The gene calls are TRBV4-2 and TRBJ2-7, with TRBD1 as a possible D gene (6 bases). The CDR3 runs 15 residues. Germline assignment: CDR1 LGHNA and CDR2 YNFKEQ. V lost 0 bases and J 0 bases, leaving 9 bases between the germline ends. The CDR3 nucleotides are TGTGCCAGCAGCCAAGAAGGACAGAGCTCCTACGAGCAGTACTTC. It specifies CASSQEGQSSYEQYF.

The rearrangement joins TRBV6-5 to TRBJ2-7; a weak D match, TRBD1 (7 bases). CDR3 length: 15 amino acids. V was pared by 6 bases and J by 2 bases, with 17 bases between. CDR1 MNHEY and CDR2 SVGAGI come from the germline V gene. The CDR3 DNA reads TGTGCCAGCAGCACTCTCAGGGGGGCCGCCTACGAGCAGTACTTC. Translated, it gives CASSTLRGAAYEQYF.

The chain links TRBV6-1 to TRBJ2-7, with D tentatively TRBD1 or TRBD2 (5 bases each). The germline V gene has CDR1 MNHNS and CDR2 SASEGT. V dropped 6 bases and J dropped 2 bases, with 14 bases sitting between them. This CDR3 spans 14 amino acids. The CDR3 loop is CASSFRGRAYEQYF. The CDR3 coding sequence is TGTGCCAGCAGCTTCCGGGGACGGGCCTACGAGCAGTACTTC.

Ten or more counts support this clonotype. The gene calls are TRBV3-1 and TRBJ2-1; 11 bases align to TRBD1. The CDR3 extends over 15 amino acids. The J segment lost 4 bases and the V segment lost 6 bases, leaving 5 bases of the junction unmatched. CDR1 and CDR2 from the germline V gene are LGHDT and YNNKEL (reference sequence). The CDR3 DNA reads as TGTGCCAGCAGGGACGGACAGGGGGCTTACAATGAGCAGTTCTTC. It codes for CASRDGQGAYNEQFF.

The gene calls are TRBV20-1 and TRBJ1-1; 8 bases agree with TRBD1. Germline V gene sequence: CDR1 DFQATT, CDR2 SNEGSKA (reference sequence). CDR3 length: 14 amino acids. V dropped 6 bases and J dropped 3; count of bases not matched to a gene: 9. CDR3 bases: TGCAGTGCCCCGTCGACAGGGGAGGACACTGAAGCTTTCTTT. It is translated as CSAPSTGEDTEAFF.

This clonotype was recorded at least ten times. The V and J genes are TRBV11-2 and TRBJ1-1, with D tentatively TRBD1 (5 bases). Trimming removed 2 bases at V and 7 bases at J, with 11 bases between. CDR1 is SGHAT, CDR2 FQNNGV, per germline. The CDR3 covers 13 residues. CDR3 loop: CASSLMQGGEAFF. The CDR3 bases are TGTGCCAGCAGCTTAATGCAGGGCGGTGAAGCTTTCTTT. The variable domain in full, with the rest retrieved from reference TRBV11-2 and TRBJ1-1, is EAGVAQSPRYKIIEKRQSVAFWCNPISGHATLYWYQQILGQGPKLLIQFQNNGVVDDSQLPKDRFSAERLKGVDSTLKIQPAKLEDSAVYLCASSLMQGGEAFFGQGTRLTVV.

This clonotype was picked up a small number of times. V is TRBV3-1 and J is TRBJ2-3, with 7 bases matching TRBD2. V lost 0 bases, J lost 10 bases, and 4 bases stayed unmatched. Per germline, CDR1 LGHDT and CDR2 YNNKEL (reference sequence). The CDR3 extends over 13 amino acids. CDR3 coding DNA: TGTGCCAGCAGCCAAGATCACCGGGGGGCGCAGTATTTT. Its protein product is CASSQDHRGAQYF.

The CDR3 reads CASHSGRTDTQYF. The CDR3 DNA reads TGTGCCAGCCACAGCGGTCGCACAGATACGCAGTATTTT. The gene calls are TRBV2 and TRBJ2-3; perhaps TRBD2 as D (5 bases). Per germline, CDR1 SNHLY and CDR2 FYNNEI. This CDR3 contains 13 residues. Trimming removed 8 bases at V and 1 base at J, with 10 bases between.

This clonotype was counted a few times. This chain connects TRBV10-3 to TRBJ1-2, with D possibly TRBD1 on 5 matching bases. V was clipped by 6 bases and J by 3 bases, with 8 bases between them. The CDR3 sequence is 12 residues long. The germline gives CDR1 ENHRY, CDR2 SYGVKD. CDR3 coding DNA: TGTGCCATCAGGGGGACGGACTATGGCTACACCTTC. This codes for CAIRGTDYGYTF.

This clonotype was counted at least ten times. The CDR3 sequence is CASSQDWGYEQYF. The CDR3 DNA sequence: TGTGCCAGCAGCCAAGATTGGGGGTACGAGCAGTACTTC. V and J are TRBV14 and TRBJ2-7; D may correspond to TRBD1 or TRBD2 (5 bases each). CDR1 is SGHDN, CDR2 FVKESK, per germline. The CDR3 runs 13 residues. V was pared by 0 bases and J by 4 bases, with 7 bases between.

In the case of this clonotype: This is likely a read error, given that the CDR3 carries no conserved phenylalanine or tryptophan at its end. V and J are TRBV10-3 and TRBJ1-1; TRBD1 matches 8 bases. J gave up 6 bases and V 2 bases, and 5 bases lay outside the gene matches. Per germline, CDR1 ENHRY and CDR2 SYGVKD. The CDR3 contains 14 residues. CDR3 protein: CAISEGQGLSEAFL. CDR3 nucleotide sequence: TGTGCCATCAGTGAGGGACAGGGTCTTTCTGAAGCTTTCCTT.

This clonotype was seen at least ten times. The chain carries TRBV29-1 and TRBJ1-1; TRBD1 might be the D (5 bases). The CDR3 is 13 residues long. V gave up 6 bases and J gave up 7 bases, with 18 bases separating them. Germline CDR1 is SQVTM and CDR2 is ANQGSEA. The CDR3 spells CSVVARGGNEAFF. The CDR3 bases are TGCAGCGTCGTCGCCCGGGGGGGGAATGAAGCTTTCTTT.

This chain uses TRBV6-5 with TRBJ2-4, with 7 bases aligning to TRBD1. From germline, CDR1 is MNHEY and CDR2 SVGAGI. This CDR3 has 15 amino acids. The V gene end was trimmed by 5 bases and the J gene end by 5 bases; junction bases not matched to a gene: 9. The CDR3 sequence is CASSQGGAVENIQYF. The CDR3 region has the DNA TGTGCCAGCAGTCAAGGGGGCGCGGTCGAAAACATTCAGTACTTC.

The rearrangement links TRBV15 to TRBJ1-2; possible D gene TRBD1, 6 bases. CDR1 and CDR2 from the germline V gene are LNHNV and YYDKDF (reference sequence). The CDR3 sequence is 15 residues long. Trimming removed 1 base at V and 4 bases at J, with 13 bases between. DNA for the CDR3: TGTGCCACCAGCAGAGGCGAAGGGGGGATCTATGGCTACACCTTC. This translates into CATSRGEGGIYGYTF.

This clonotype was found many times. The J gene is TRBJ1-2, the V gene TRBV6-6, with D unresolved. V was cut by 2 bases and J by 3 bases, with 4 bases left in between. This CDR3 is built from 12 residues. From germline, CDR1 is MNHNY and CDR2 SVGAGI (reference sequence). CDR3 bases: TGTGCCAGCAGTTACACCTACTATGGCTACACCTTC. Translated, it gives CASSYTYYGYTF.

The V and J genes are TRBV20-1 and TRBJ2-7; TRBD1 matches 9 bases. The CDR3 has 13 residues. Trimming removed 7 bases from V and 1 base from J; junction bases left unmatched: 5. Germline V lookup: CDR1 DFQATT, CDR2 SNEGSKA (reference sequence). CDR3 amino acids: CSVGQGISYEQYF. The CDR3 nucleotides are TGCAGTGTAGGACAGGGGATTTCCTACGAGCAGTACTTC.

This clonotype occurred many times. The gene calls are TRBV18 and TRBJ2-3; 8 nucleotides match TRBD2. The CDR3 sequence is 16 residues long. The V gene's germline CDR1 is KGHSH and CDR2 LQKENI. Losses at the gene ends were 0 bases for V and 10 bases for J; bases not matched to a gene: 12. The CDR3 sequence is CASSPPGLGGVVSQYF. The DNA for the CDR3 is TGTGCCAGCTCACCACCGGGACTAGGGGGAGTGGTCTCGCAGTATTTT.

This clonotype was seen only a few times. The J gene is TRBJ1-1, the V gene TRBV10-2; TRBD1 aligns across 7 bases. The CDR3 has 17 residues. Germline CDR1 reads WSHSY; CDR2 reads SAAADI. V was pared by 6 bases and J by 0 bases, with 13 bases of the junction left unmatched. CDR3 nucleotide sequence: TGCGCCAGCAGCCTGACAGGGTCCCTTTCGATGAACACTGAAGCTTTCTTT. Translated, it gives CASSLTGSLSMNTEAFF.

This clonotype turned up a few times. The chain joins TRBV2 to TRBJ2-3; 11 nucleotides agree with TRBD1. CDR3 length: 14 amino acids. The V gene end was trimmed by 6 bases and the J gene end by 6 bases; junction bases not matched to a gene: 5. The V gene's germline CDR1 is SNHLY and CDR2 FYNNEI. CDR3 loop: CASSWTGGRDTQYF. CDR3 bases: TGTGCCAGCAGCTGGACAGGGGGCCGGGATACGCAGTATTTT.